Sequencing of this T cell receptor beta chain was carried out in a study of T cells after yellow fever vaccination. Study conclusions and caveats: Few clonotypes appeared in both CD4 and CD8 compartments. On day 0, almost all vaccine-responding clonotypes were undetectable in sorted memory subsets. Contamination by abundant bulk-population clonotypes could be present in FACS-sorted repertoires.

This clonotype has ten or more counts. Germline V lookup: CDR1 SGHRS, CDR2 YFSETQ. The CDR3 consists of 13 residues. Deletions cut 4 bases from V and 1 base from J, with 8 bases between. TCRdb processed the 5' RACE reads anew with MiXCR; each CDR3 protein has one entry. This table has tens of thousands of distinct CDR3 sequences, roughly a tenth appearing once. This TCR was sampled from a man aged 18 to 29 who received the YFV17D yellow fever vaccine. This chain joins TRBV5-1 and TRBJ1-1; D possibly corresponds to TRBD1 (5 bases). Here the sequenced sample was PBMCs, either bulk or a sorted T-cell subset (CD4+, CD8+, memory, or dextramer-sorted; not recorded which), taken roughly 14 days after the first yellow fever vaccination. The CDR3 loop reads CASSHGQNTEAFF. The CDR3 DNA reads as TGCGCCAGCAGCCACGGACAGAACACTGAAGCTTTCTTT.